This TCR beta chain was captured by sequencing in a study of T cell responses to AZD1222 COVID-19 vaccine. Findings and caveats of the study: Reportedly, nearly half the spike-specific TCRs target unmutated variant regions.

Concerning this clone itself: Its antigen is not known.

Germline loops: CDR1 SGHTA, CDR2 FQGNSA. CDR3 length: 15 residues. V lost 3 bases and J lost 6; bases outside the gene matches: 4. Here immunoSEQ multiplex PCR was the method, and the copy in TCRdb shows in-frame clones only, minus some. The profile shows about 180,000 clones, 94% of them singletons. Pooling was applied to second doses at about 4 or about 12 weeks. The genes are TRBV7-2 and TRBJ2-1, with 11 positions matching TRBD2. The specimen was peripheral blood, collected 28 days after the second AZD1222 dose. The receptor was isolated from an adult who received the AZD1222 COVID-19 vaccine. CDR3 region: CASSLTSGIPNEQFF. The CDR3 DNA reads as TGTGCCAGCAGCTTGACTAGCGGGATTCCCAATGAGCAGTTCTTC.